This T cell receptor beta chain was sequenced for a study of T cell changes during pregnancy in multiple sclerosis. CDR1 LGHNA and CDR2 YSLEER come from the germline V gene. CDR3 length: 17 residues. Germline trimming cut 0 bases from V and 0 bases from J; bases unmatched to any gene: 6. This clone came up once. Repertoires were generated with immunoSEQ multiplex PCR, while TCRdb's copy carries only in-frame clones and drops some. The sample contains approximately 90,000 clones, 85% to 95% of which appear only once. The receptor was derived from a female donor with multiple sclerosis, enrolled in a pregnancy study. The chain recombines TRBV4-3 with TRBJ1-1; 8 positions agree with TRBD1. Material: peripheral blood, obtained after pregnancy. This CDR3 reads CASSQEGTGVMNTEAFF. As DNA, the CDR3 is TGCGCCAGCAGCCAAGAAGGGACAGGTGTGATGAACACTGAAGCTTTCTTT.